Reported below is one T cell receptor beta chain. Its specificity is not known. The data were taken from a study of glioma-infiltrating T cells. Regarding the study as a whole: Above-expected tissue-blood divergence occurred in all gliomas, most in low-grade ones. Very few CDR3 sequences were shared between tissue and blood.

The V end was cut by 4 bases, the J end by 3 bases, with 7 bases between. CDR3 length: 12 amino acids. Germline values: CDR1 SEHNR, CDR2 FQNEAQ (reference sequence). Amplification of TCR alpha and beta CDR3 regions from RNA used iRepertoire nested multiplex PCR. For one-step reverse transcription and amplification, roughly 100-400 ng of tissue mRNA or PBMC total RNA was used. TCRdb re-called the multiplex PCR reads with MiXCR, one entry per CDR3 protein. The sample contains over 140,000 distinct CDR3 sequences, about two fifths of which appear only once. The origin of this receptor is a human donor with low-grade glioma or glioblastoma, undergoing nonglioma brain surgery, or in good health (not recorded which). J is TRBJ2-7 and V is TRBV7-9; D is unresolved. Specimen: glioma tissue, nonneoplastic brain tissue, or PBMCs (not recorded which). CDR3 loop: CASSSSVYEQYF. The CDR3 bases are TGTGCCAGCAGCTCCTCCGTCTACGAGCAGTACTTC.